This T cell receptor (beta chain) stems from a study of shared clonotypes between healthy human individuals. About the research overall: Each donor's CD4 naive and CD4 memory cells filled three plates apiece, CD8 naive two, and CD8 memory one. Study outcomes and limitations: Among the subsets, naive ones generally showed larger estimated richness than memory ones.

From germline, CDR1 is SGHRS and CDR2 YFSETQ. Trimming left V 1 base short and J 1 base short, with 11 bases between. This CDR3 region has 15 residues. Generated by immunoSEQ multiplex PCR, the TCRdb table keeps only in-frame clones and is missing some. The data show over 2,000,000 clones, approximately 92% seen once. This clone was observed a few times. The antigen is unknown. Naive CD8 cells lacked CD45RO and underwent positive selection for CCR7, leaving out terminally differentiated effector memory CD45RA+ cells. This chain uses TRBV5-1 with TRBJ1-1, with D tentatively TRBD1 (5 bases). The TCR originated in a man between 18 and 29 years old in good health. Some clones in this sample may be carry-over from other donors' samples. The material sequenced was naive CD8+ T cells from PBMCs. The CDR3 is CASSLFRGSNTEAFF. For the CDR3, the DNA is TGCGCCAGCAGCTTGTTTCGGGGGTCGAACACTGAAGCTTTCTTT.